The 27 T cell receptor beta chains reported below all come from one sample, sequenced in a study of OX40 agonist ivuxolimab in advanced cancers. Method: immunoSEQ multiplex PCR; TCRdb's copy keeps in-frame clones and lacks some. The table has around 46,000 clones, roughly 90% seen once. Sequenced material: CD4+ or CD8+ T cells sorted from blood, taken in a trial of the OX40 agonist ivuxolimab. The receptor set was obtained from an adult with an advanced solid tumor such as melanoma, head and neck, liver or kidney cancer.

V is TRBV28 and J is TRBJ2-5; TRBD2 matches at 14 bases. V dropped 5 bases and J dropped 4; count of bases not matched to a gene: 6. Germline V CDR1 and CDR2: MDHEN, SYDVKM. This CDR3 spans 16 amino acids. CDR3 region: CASSPGTSGSVETQYF. CDR3 bases: TGTGCCAGCAGTCCCGGGACTAGCGGGAGTGTAGAGACCCAGTACTTC. The variable domain in full, completed from reference TRBV28 and TRBJ2-5, reads DVKVTQSSRYLVKRTGEKVFLECVQDMDHENMFWYRQDPGLGLRLIYFSYDVKMKEKGDIPEGYSVSREKKERFSLILESASTNQTSMYLCASSPGTSGSVETQYFGPGTRLLVL.

V and J are TRBV27 and TRBJ2-2; maybe TRBD1 (6 bases). The germline V and J ends were trimmed by 6 bases and 1 base, with 18 bases remaining between them. Looked up from germline, CDR1 is MNHEY and CDR2 is SMNVEV (reference sequence). This CDR3 is 17 amino acids long. The DNA for the CDR3 is TGTGCCAGCAGCCCCCAGAACAGGGCTGGGAACACCGGGGAGCTGTTTTTT. It is translated as CASSPQNRAGNTGELFF.

This chain links TRBV28 with TRBJ1-2, with D perhaps matching TRBD1 (5 bases). This CDR3 comprises 13 residues. Trimming pared 3 bases from V and 7 bases from J, leaving 12 bases between. From germline, CDR1 is MDHEN and CDR2 SYDVKM. The CDR3 DNA reads TGTGCCAGCAGTTTTGGGGGTCCGGGTGGCTACACCTTC. Its translation: CASSFGGPGGYTF.

The chain recombines TRBV11-2 with TRBJ1-3; D is undetermined. The ends were cut back, 8 bases at V and 3 bases at J, with 11 bases in the middle. This CDR3 spans 13 amino acids. Germline V gene data show CDR1 as SGHAT and CDR2 as FQNNGV. DNA of the CDR3: TGTGCCAGCCACGGAGGTGGTGGAAACACCATATATTTT. Protein product: CASHGGGGNTIYF.

The chain's CDR3 is CASSYSRTESSYEQYF. CDR3 bases: TGTGCCAGCAGTTACTCGAGGACAGAGTCCTCCTACGAGCAGTACTTC. The chain has TRBV6-6 and TRBJ2-7; D may be TRBD1 (6 bases). Germline V lookup: CDR1 MNHNY, CDR2 SVGAGI (reference sequence). The CDR3 runs 16 residues. Trimming shortened V by 0 bases and J by 0 bases, and 12 bases separated the two germline ends.

For this clone: The identical CDR3 is also encoded by other nucleotide sequences in the sample. V and J are TRBV19 and TRBJ2-7; D is unclear. Germline CDR1 is LNHDA and CDR2 is SQIVND (reference sequence). Trimming left V 1 base short and J 1 base short, with 5 bases between. The length of the CDR3 is 13 residues. Here the CDR3 DNA reads TGTGCCAGTAGTATAGTTGGGTCCTACGAGCAGTACTTC. Translation gives CASSIVGSYEQYF.

The CDR3 nucleotides are TGTGCCAGCAGCTCGACCCGGGTTACTAGCACAGATACGCAGTATTTT. As protein: CASSSTRVTSTDTQYF. The V gene is TRBV5-6, the J gene TRBJ2-3; D gene uncertain. This CDR3 spans 16 amino acids. Germline CDR1 is SGHDT and CDR2 is YYEEEE. Trimming stripped 3 bases from V and 0 bases from J, with 14 bases between. Full variable domain (remainder filled in from reference TRBV5-6 and TRBJ2-3): DAGVTQSPTHLIKTRGQQVTLRCSPKSGHDTVSWYQQALGQGPQFIFQYYEEEERQRGNFPDRFSGHQFPNYSSELNVNALLLGDSALYLCASSSTRVTSTDTQYFGPGTRLTVL.

This clone was seen only once. The rearrangement joins TRBV4-1 to TRBJ2-7; 8 positions agree with TRBD1. Germline loops: CDR1 MGHRA, CDR2 YSYEKL. The length of the CDR3 is 16 residues. V gave up 3 bases and J gave up 5 bases; unmatched junction bases: 12. CDR3: CASSQRTGQGHDEQYF. CDR3 nucleotides: TGCGCCAGCAGCCAGAGGACTGGACAGGGCCATGACGAGCAGTACTTC.

This clone ranks as medium-sized. The V gene is TRBV11-2, the J gene TRBJ2-5, with D possibly being TRBD2 (5 bases). The CDR3 covers 14 residues. The germline V and J ends were trimmed by 1 base and 4 bases, with 10 bases remaining between them. CDR1 and CDR2 (germline): SGHAT, FQNNGV. The CDR3 reads CASSLVPGIETQYF. CDR3 in DNA: TGTGCCAGCAGCTTAGTTCCCGGGATAGAGACCCAGTACTTC.

This clone has just a few counts. The gene calls are TRBV19 and TRBJ1-5, with a possible D match to TRBD1 (5 bases). Trimming took off 6 bases at V and 0 bases at J, with 9 bases between the two ends. The germline V gene encodes CDR1 LNHDA and CDR2 SQIVND (reference sequence). The CDR3 has 14 residues. The CDR3 protein is CASRTAYSNQPQHF. The CDR3 DNA sequence: TGTGCCAGTAGGACAGCATATAGCAATCAGCCCCAGCATTTT.

This clone is labeled medium-sized. The chain recombines TRBV7-9 with TRBJ2-7; D perhaps matches TRBD1 (5 bases). V lost 4 bases and J 5 bases, leaving 15 bases between the germline ends. Germline CDR1 and CDR2: SEHNR and FQNEAQ (reference sequence). The CDR3 length is 14 residues. The CDR3: CASSSLGNRNEQYF. DNA for the CDR3: TGTGCCAGCAGCTCGCTAGGGAACAGGAACGAGCAGTACTTC.

The chain recombines TRBV2 with TRBJ2-5; D may be TRBD1 (5 bases). CDR1 and CDR2 from the germline V gene are SNHLY and FYNNEI. The CDR3 has 13 amino acids. Trimming removed 5 bases at V and 5 bases at J, with 12 bases between. In DNA, the CDR3 is TGTGCCAGCAGTAAACGGACAAGGGAGACCCAGTACTTC. Its protein product is CASSKRTRETQYF.

To note about this clone: The junction departs from germline at one end; a sequencing error may be responsible. V and J are TRBV13 and TRBJ2-5; perhaps D is TRBD1 or TRBD2 (5 bases each). CDR3 length equals 12 residues. Germline CDR1 reads PRHDT; CDR2 reads FYEKMQ (reference sequence). Written as DNA, the CDR3 is TGTGCCAGCAGCTCAATTCAGACGGGGCCGAACTTC. It codes for CASSSIQTGPNF.

Remarks on this clone: At one boundary the junction diverges from the germline segment, which might be a read error. The V call is TRBV7-9, the J call TRBJ2-7, with D possibly being TRBD1 (7 bases). The germline CDR1 and CDR2 sequences are SEHNR and FQNEAQ (reference sequence). The CDR3 runs to 15 residues. This CDR3 reads CASSLGGAGGTEQYF. The CDR3 DNA reads as TGTGCTAGCAGCTTAGGCGGGGCAGGGGGAACCGAGCAGTACTTC.

V usage is TRBV4-1 and J usage is TRBJ1-5; D call uncertain. Germline CDR1 and CDR2: MGHRA and YSYEKL. The CDR3 length is 19 residues. V lost 0 bases and J 0 bases, leaving 18 bases between the germline ends. The CDR3 reads CASSQDQAGAQYSNQPQHF. The DNA of the CDR3 is TGCGCCAGCAGCCAAGACCAGGCCGGAGCTCAGTATAGCAATCAGCCCCAGCATTTT.

This clone has only one observation. J is TRBJ2-7 and V is TRBV5-1, with 12 bases matching TRBD2. V dropped 2 bases and J dropped 2; count of bases not matched to a gene: 2. This CDR3 spans 15 amino acids. In germline, CDR1 is SGHRS, CDR2 YFSETQ. CDR3 loop: CASSFRLAGAYEQYF. CDR3 DNA sequence: TGCGCCAGCAGCTTTAGACTAGCGGGGGCCTACGAGCAGTACTTC.

The V call is TRBV4-3, the J call TRBJ2-1; 7 bases are shared with TRBD1. CDR1 and CDR2 from the germline V gene are LGHNA and YSLEER. V was pared by 1 base and J by 0 bases, with 6 bases of the junction left unmatched. The CDR3 spans 17 residues. The CDR3 DNA reads as TGCGCCAGCAGCCAAGTCCCGTGGGACAGCTCCTACAATGAGCAGTTCTTC. Translation: CASSQVPWDSSYNEQFF.

This clone was detected a few times. The chain has TRBV7-9 and TRBJ2-1; 8 nucleotides agree with TRBD2. This CDR3 region has 16 residues. With V trimmed by 5 bases and J by 8 bases, 14 bases remained unmatched. CDR1 is SEHNR, CDR2 FQNEAQ, per germline (reference sequence). For the CDR3, the DNA is TGTGCCAGCAGCCAGGGAACGGGAGGGAGATCTTATGAGCAGTTCTTC. Amino acids: CASSQGTGGRSYEQFF.

The chain joins TRBV29-1 to TRBJ2-7; D call uncertain. The V gene's germline CDR1 is SQVTM and CDR2 ANQGSEA. V shed 6 bases and J shed 1 base, with 19 bases lying between them. The CDR3 is made up of 15 amino acids. The CDR3 is CSVLDSYPVSYEQYF. In DNA, the CDR3 is TGCAGCGTCCTTGACTCCTACCCTGTGTCCTACGAGCAGTACTTC.

This clone was observed a few times. J is TRBJ1-6 and V is TRBV28; D call uncertain. Trimming shortened V by 4 bases and J by 0 bases, and 4 bases separated the two germline ends. There are 14 residues in the CDR3. From germline, CDR1 is MDHEN and CDR2 SYDVKM. CDR3 in DNA: TGTGCCAGCAGTTACAGCTCCTATAATTCACCCCTCCACTTT. The encoded protein is CASSYSSYNSPLHF.

V is TRBV27 and J is TRBJ2-1, with D unresolved. Trimming took 6 bases from V and 2 from J, leaving 5 bases between them. Germline lookup yields CDR1 MNHEY and CDR2 SMNVEV (reference sequence). CDR3 length: 12 amino acids. CDR3 region: CASRGTYNEQFF. In DNA form, the CDR3 reads TGTGCCAGCAGGGGAACCTACAATGAGCAGTTCTTC.

The chain carries TRBV6-1 and TRBJ1-1; D possibly corresponds to TRBD1 (6 bases). Germline assignment: CDR1 MNHNS and CDR2 SASEGT. The ends were cut back, 4 bases at V and 0 bases at J, with 12 bases in the middle. The CDR3 runs 15 residues. The CDR3 DNA follows: TGTGCCAGCAGTGTCGCCAGGGGAATGAACACTGAAGCTTTCTTT. This encodes CASSVARGMNTEAFF.

The chain couples TRBV7-9 to TRBJ1-2, with 9 bases fitting TRBD1. The V gene end was trimmed by 6 bases and the J gene end by 10 bases; junction bases not matched to a gene: 15. Per germline, CDR1 SEHNR and CDR2 FQNEAQ (reference sequence). CDR3 length: 15 amino acids. The CDR3 sequence is CASSRPPGQGRVYTF. CDR3 sequence (DNA): TGTGCCAGCAGTCGACCCCCGGGACAGGGTCGCGTCTACACCTTC.

This clone was seen a handful of times. This chain connects TRBV29-1 to TRBJ1-5, with 7 bases matching TRBD1. CDR3 length equals 13 residues. Per germline, CDR1 SQVTM and CDR2 ANQGSEA. The V and J ends lost 7 bases and 3 bases, in that order; junction bases with no gene match: 6. CDR3 sequence: CSARQGLNQPQHF. The CDR3, as DNA: TGCAGCGCCCGACAGGGACTCAATCAGCCCCAGCATTTT.

V and J are TRBV7-9 and TRBJ2-5; D not resolved. Germline V CDR1 and CDR2: SEHNR, FQNEAQ (reference sequence). Trimming removed 2 bases at V and 2 bases at J, with 12 bases between. The CDR3 spans 15 residues. CDR3 residues: CASSLPEGAQETQYF. The CDR3 DNA sequence: TGTGCCAGCAGCTTACCAGAAGGAGCTCAAGAGACCCAGTACTTC.

This clone was picked up one time. The chain recombines TRBV13 with TRBJ2-1; 8 bases fit TRBD1. Germline V gene sequence: CDR1 PRHDT, CDR2 FYEKMQ (reference sequence). The CDR3 is 13 residues long. Germline trimming cut 4 bases from V and 7 bases from J; bases unmatched to any gene: 3. CDR3: CASSSDRGNEQFF. Written as DNA, the CDR3 is TGTGCCAGCAGCTCTGACAGGGGTAATGAGCAGTTCTTC.

The J gene is TRBJ1-5, the V gene TRBV7-8; no reliable D call. The V end lost 8 bases, the J end lost 0 bases, and 11 bases lay between the germline ends. The germline V gene has CDR1 SGHVS and CDR2 FQNEAQ. This CDR3 region has 14 residues. The CDR3 spells CASSPGYSNQPQHF. DNA for the CDR3: TGTGCCAGCTCCCCCGGTTATAGCAATCAGCCCCAGCATTTT. The full variable domain, rest sourced from reference TRBV7-8 and TRBJ1-5, is GAGVSQSPRYKVAKRGQDVALRCDPISGHVSLFWYQQALGQGPEFLTYFQNEAQLDKSGLPSDRFFAERPEGSVSTLKIQRTQQEDSAVYLCASSPGYSNQPQHFGDGTRLSIL.